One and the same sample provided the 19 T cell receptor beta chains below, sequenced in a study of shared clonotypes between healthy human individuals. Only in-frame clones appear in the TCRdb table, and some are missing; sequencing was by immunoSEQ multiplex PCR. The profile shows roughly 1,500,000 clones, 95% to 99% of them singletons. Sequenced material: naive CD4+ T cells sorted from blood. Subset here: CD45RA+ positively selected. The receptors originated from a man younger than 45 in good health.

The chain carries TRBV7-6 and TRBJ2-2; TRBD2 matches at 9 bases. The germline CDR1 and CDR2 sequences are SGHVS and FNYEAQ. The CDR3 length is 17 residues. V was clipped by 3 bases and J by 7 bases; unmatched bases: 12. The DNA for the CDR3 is TGTGCCAGCAGCTTTGGTAGCGGGAGCAGGGTAAACGGGGAGCTGTTTTTT. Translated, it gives CASSFGSGSRVNGELFF. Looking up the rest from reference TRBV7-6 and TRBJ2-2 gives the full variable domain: GAGVSQSPRYKVTKRGQDVALRCDPISGHVSLYWYRQALGQGPEFLTYFNYEAQQDKSGLPNDRFSAERPEGSISTLTIQRTEQRDSAMYRCASSFGSGSRVNGELFFGEGSRLTVL.

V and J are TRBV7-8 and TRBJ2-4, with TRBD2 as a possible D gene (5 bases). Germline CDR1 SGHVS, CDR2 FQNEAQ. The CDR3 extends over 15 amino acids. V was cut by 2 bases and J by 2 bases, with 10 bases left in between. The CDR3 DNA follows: TGTGCCAGCAGCTTAAGTGGGAGCCCCAAAAACATTCAGTACTTC. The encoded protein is CASSLSGSPKNIQYF.

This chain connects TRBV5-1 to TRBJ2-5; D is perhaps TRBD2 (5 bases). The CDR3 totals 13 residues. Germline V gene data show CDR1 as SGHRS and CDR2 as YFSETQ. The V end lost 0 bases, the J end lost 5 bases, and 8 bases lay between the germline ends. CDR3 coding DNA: TGCGCCAGCAGCTTGGCCGGGGTGGAGACCCAGTACTTC. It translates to CASSLAGVETQYF.

This CDR3 is CASSLSGLGEKLFF. The CDR3 coding sequence is TGTGCCAGCAGTTTGTCAGGGTTGGGTGAAAAACTGTTTTTT. The chain couples TRBV28 to TRBJ1-4; TRBD1 is a possible D gene (5 bases). The CDR3 covers 14 residues. The V gene's germline CDR1 is MDHEN and CDR2 SYDVKM. Trimming stripped 3 bases from V and 7 bases from J, with 12 bases between. Using reference TRBV28 and TRBJ1-4 for the parts outside the CDR3, the full variable domain is DVKVTQSSRYLVKRTGEKVFLECVQDMDHENMFWYRQDPGLGLRLIYFSYDVKMKEKGDIPEGYSVSREKKERFSLILESASTNQTSMYLCASSLSGLGEKLFFGSGTQLSVL.

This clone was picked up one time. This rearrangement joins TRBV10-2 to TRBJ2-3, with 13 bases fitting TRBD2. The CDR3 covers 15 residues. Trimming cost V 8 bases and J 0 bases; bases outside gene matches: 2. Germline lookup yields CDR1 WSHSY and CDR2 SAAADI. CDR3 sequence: CASPTSGRSTDTQYF. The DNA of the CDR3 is TGCGCCAGCCCGACTAGCGGGAGGAGCACAGATACGCAGTATTTT.

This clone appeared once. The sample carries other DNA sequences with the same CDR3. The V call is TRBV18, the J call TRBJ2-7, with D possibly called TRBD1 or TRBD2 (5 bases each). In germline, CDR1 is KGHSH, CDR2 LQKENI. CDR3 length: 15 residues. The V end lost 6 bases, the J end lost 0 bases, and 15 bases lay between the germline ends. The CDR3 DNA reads TGTGCCAGCTCCCCTCCGGGACCGAGCTCCTACGAGCAGTACTTC. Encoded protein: CASSPPGPSSYEQYF. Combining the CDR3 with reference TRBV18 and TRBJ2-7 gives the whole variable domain NAGVMQNPRHLVRRRGQEARLRCSPMKGHSHVYWYRQLPEEGLKFMVYLQKENIIDESGMPKERFSAEFPKEGPSILRIQQVVRGDSAAYFCASSPPGPSSYEQYFGPGTRLTVT.

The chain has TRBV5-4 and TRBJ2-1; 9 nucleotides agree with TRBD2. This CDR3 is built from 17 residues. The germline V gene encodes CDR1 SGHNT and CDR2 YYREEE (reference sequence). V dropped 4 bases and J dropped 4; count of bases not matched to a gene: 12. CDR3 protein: CASSHSLAGVGYNEQFF. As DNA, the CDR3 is TGTGCCAGCAGCCATTCATTAGCGGGAGTGGGTTACAATGAGCAGTTCTTC.

The chain's CDR3 is CASRAQGLYGYTF. Here the CDR3 DNA reads TGTGCCAGCAGGGCCCAGGGTCTCTATGGCTACACCTTC. The chain links TRBV7-2 to TRBJ1-2, with D perhaps matching TRBD1 (5 bases). This CDR3 has 13 residues. Germline values: CDR1 SGHTA, CDR2 FQGNSA. Between the trimmed V and J ends, which lost 6 bases and 4 bases, there was a span of 12 bases. Using reference TRBV7-2 and TRBJ1-2 for the parts outside the CDR3, the full variable domain is GAGVSQSPSNKVTEKGKDVELRCDPISGHTALYWYRQSLGQGLEFLIYFQGNSAPDKSGLPSDRFSAERTGGSVSTLTIQRTQQEDSAVYLCASRAQGLYGYTFGSGTRLTVV.

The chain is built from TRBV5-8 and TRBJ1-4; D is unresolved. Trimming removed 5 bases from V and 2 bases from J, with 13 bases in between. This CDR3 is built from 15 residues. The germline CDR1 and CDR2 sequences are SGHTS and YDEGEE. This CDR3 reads CASRLGMATNEKLFF. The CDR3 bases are TGTGCCAGCAGGCTCGGGATGGCGACTAATGAAAAACTGTTTTTT.

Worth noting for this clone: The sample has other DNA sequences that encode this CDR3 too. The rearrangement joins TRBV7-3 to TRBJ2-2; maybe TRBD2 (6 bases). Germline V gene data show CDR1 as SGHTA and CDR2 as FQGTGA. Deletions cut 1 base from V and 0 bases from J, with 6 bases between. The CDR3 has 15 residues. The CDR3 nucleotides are TGTGCCAGCAGCTTAAGCGGGACGAACACCGGGGAGCTGTTTTTT. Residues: CASSLSGTNTGELFF.

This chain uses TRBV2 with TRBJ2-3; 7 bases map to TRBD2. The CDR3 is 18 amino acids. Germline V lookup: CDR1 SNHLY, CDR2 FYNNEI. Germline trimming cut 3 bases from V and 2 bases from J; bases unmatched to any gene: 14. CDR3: CASSDPGASGASTDTQYF. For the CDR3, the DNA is TGTGCCAGCAGTGACCCTGGGGCTAGCGGAGCCTCCACAGATACGCAGTATTTT.

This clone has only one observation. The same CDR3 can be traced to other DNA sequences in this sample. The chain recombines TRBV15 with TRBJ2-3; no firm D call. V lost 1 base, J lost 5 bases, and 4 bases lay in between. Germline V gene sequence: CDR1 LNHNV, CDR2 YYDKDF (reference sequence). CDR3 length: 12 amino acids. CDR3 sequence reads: CATSRGGDTQYF. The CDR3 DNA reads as TGTGCCACCAGCAGAGGTGGAGATACGCAGTATTTT.

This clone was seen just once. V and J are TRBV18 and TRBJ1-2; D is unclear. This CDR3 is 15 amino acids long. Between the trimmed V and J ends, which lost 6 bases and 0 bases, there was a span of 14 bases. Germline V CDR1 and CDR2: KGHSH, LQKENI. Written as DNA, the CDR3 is TGTGCCAGCTCGTCAAGGGCAGTCACTAACTATGGCTACACCTTC. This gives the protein CASSSRAVTNYGYTF. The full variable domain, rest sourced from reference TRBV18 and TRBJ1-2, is NAGVMQNPRHLVRRRGQEARLRCSPMKGHSHVYWYRQLPEEGLKFMVYLQKENIIDESGMPKERFSAEFPKEGPSILRIQQVVRGDSAAYFCASSSRAVTNYGYTFGSGTRLTVV.

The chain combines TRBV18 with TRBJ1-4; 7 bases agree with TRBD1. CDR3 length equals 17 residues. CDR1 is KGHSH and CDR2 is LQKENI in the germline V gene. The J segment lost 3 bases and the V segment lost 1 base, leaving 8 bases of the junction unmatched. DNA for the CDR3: TGTGCCAGCTCACCACTCGGGTTGAGGGGGCCTAATGAAAAACTGTTTTTT. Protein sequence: CASSPLGLRGPNEKLFF.

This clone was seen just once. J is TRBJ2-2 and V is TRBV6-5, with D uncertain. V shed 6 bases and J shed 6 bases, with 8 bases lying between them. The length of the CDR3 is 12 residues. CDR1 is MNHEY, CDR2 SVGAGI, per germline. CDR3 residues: CASREGAGELFF. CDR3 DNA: TGTGCCAGCAGGGAAGGTGCCGGGGAGCTGTTTTTT.

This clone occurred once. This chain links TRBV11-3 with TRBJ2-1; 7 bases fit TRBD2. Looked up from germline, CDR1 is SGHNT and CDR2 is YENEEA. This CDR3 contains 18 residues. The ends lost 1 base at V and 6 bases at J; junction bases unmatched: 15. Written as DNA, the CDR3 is TGTGCCAGCAGCTTAGTTCGTAGGTGGGAGGGCCGTTCCAATGAGCAGTTCTTC. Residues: CASSLVRRWEGRSNEQFF.

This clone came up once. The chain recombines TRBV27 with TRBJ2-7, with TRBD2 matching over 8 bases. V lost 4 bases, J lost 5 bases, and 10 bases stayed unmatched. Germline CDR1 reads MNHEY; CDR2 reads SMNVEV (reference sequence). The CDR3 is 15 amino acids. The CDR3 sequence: CASSWREVSSNEQYF. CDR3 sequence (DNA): TGTGCCAGCAGTTGGCGGGAGGTATCGAGCAACGAGCAGTACTTC.

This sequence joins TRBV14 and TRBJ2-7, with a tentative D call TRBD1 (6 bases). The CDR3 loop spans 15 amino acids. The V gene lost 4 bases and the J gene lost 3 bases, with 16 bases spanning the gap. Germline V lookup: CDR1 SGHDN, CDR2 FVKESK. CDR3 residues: CASSPPGTTFYEQYF. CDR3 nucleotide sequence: TGTGCCAGCAGCCCGCCAGGGACAACATTCTACGAGCAGTACTTC.

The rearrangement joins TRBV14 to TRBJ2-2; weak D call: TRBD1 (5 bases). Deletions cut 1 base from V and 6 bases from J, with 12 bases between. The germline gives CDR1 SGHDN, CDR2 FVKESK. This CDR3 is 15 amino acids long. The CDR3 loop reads CASSQAARGPGELFF. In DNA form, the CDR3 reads TGTGCCAGCAGCCAAGCGGCAAGGGGCCCCGGGGAGCTGTTTTTT.